The rows below give T cell receptor beta chains drawn from one sample of a study of T cells in Graves' hyperthyroidism and ophthalmopathy. TCRdb reprocessed the multiplex PCR reads via MiXCR and lists one record per CDR3 protein. The sample shows about 560,000 distinct CDR3 sequences, less than 15% of them seen only once. The sequencing sample was made of blood. The receptors were gathered from a woman aged 40 to 55 with Graves' hyperthyroidism. Both conserved end residues are trimmed from each CDR3. D genes are given only for firm matches.

v_gene	d_gene	j_gene	CDR3aa
TRBV27	.	TRBJ1-1	ASSLATKRTEAF
TRBV5-1	.	TRBJ1-1	ASSPQELNTEAF
TRBV20-1	.	TRBJ1-3	SVYAGSERGNTIY
TRBV24-1	.	TRBJ2-7	ATSEASRYEQY
TRBV12-3/TRBV12-4	.	TRBJ1-5	ASSFSGVNQPQH
TRBV5-1	TRBD2	TRBJ2-3	ASRRAPSGSTDTQY
TRBV19	.	TRBJ2-5	ASSTGQRGETQY
TRBV25-1	TRBD2	TRBJ2-5	ASSGGGGLAGVGETQY
TRBV4-1	TRBD2	TRBJ2-3	ASSRGGVTDTQY
TRBV5-1	TRBD2	TRBJ2-3	ASRDLAGSTDTQY
TRBV4-1	.	TRBJ2-5	ASSLQGKAQETQY
TRBV20-1	.	TRBJ2-7	SARWPEDYPYEQY
TRBV10-3	.	TRBJ2-4	AVGAGIAKNIQY
TRBV6-5	.	TRBJ1-1	ASSYSIRGGNTEAF
TRBV6-1	.	TRBJ1-6	ASSEFDYYNSPLH
TRBV14	.	TRBJ1-1	ASSVGPPSRAF
TRBV27	TRBD2	TRBJ2-1	ASSLIPSGSMDEQF
TRBV6-1	TRBD1	TRBJ2-7	ASSPRTGGNEQY
TRBV5-1	.	TRBJ2-2	ASSPTWVQGYGELF
TRBV11-2	TRBD2	TRBJ2-1	ASSLDLAGGDEQF
TRBV12-3/TRBV12-4	.	TRBJ1-1	ANRGSTEAF
TRBV7-3	.	TRBJ1-6	ASSQLPGTGSPLH
TRBV27	TRBD1	TRBJ1-5	ASSLRQGGDQPQH
TRBV3-1	.	TRBJ1-1	ASSQDIGLFADSTEAF
TRBV13	TRBD2	TRBJ2-3	ASSPPRTSGRAGDTQY
TRBV20-1	.	TRBJ2-1	SAPWLEMYNEQF
TRBV30	TRBD2	TRBJ2-7	AWSPGTSGFHEQY
TRBV6-1	TRBD2	TRBJ2-7	ASSDMGLASYGQY
TRBV28	TRBD2	TRBJ2-3	ASTTGLAGGGGTDTQY
TRBV20-1	TRBD1	TRBJ1-2	SATRGQDGYT
TRBV2	TRBD2	TRBJ2-7	ASLRKRESPPYIYEQY